Following are 32 T cell receptor beta chains from one sample sequenced in a study of early T cells in non-severe SARS-CoV-2 infection. TCRdb recomputed calls from the 5' RACE reads with MiXCR, one row per CDR3 protein. The sample has some 77,000 distinct CDR3 sequences, around 13% seen once. The sample consisted of whole blood. The receptors stem from an adult who was a healthcare worker with PCR-confirmed SARS-CoV-2 infection or an uninfected control (not recorded which).

The V call is TRBV6-2 or TRBV6-3, the J call TRBJ2-1; 11 nucleotides agree with TRBD2. The junction had 4 bases not matched to a gene; V was cut back by 7 bases and J by 8 bases. Germline CDR1 reads MNHEY; CDR2 reads SVGEGT. The CDR3 is 13 amino acids. DNA for the CDR3: TGTGCCAGCACTCTAGCGGGGGGCTATGAGCAGTTCTTC. Translated, it gives CASTLAGGYEQFF.

Only a few counts were recorded for this clonotype. The chain employs TRBV14 and TRBJ2-1; D may match TRBD1 or TRBD2 (5 bases each). The germline CDR1 and CDR2 sequences are SGHDN and FVKESK. The CDR3 loop spans 16 amino acids. V shed 0 bases and J shed 2 bases, with 11 bases lying between them. The CDR3 DNA is TGTGCCAGCAGCCAAGATCCCCAGGGACCCTACAATGAGCAGTTCTTC. Its translation: CASSQDPQGPYNEQFF.

This clonotype came up a few times. The chain combines TRBV19 with TRBJ2-2, with a possible D match to TRBD1 (6 bases). Germline loops: CDR1 LNHDA, CDR2 SQIVND (reference sequence). The CDR3 loop spans 13 amino acids. The germline V and J ends were trimmed by 5 bases and 8 bases, with 12 bases remaining between them. The CDR3 reads CASSSTGYGELFF. The CDR3 DNA sequence: TGTGCCAGTAGTTCTACAGGGTATGGGGAGCTGTTTTTT.

In its sample, this clonotype was seen many times. This chain links TRBV4-2 with TRBJ1-2, with D uncertain. Germline V lookup: CDR1 LGHNA, CDR2 YNFKEQ. This CDR3 region has 12 residues. The ends were cut back, 1 base at V and 4 bases at J, with 4 bases in the middle. The CDR3 DNA reads as TGTGCCAGCAGCCAAGGGCGCTATGGCTACACCTTC. This sequence encodes CASSQGRYGYTF.

This clonotype was seen more than once but under ten times. This chain connects TRBV28 to TRBJ2-7; D call uncertain. Trimming stripped 6 bases from V and 3 bases from J, with 3 bases between. Germline loops: CDR1 MDHEN, CDR2 SYDVKM. The CDR3 consists of 10 residues. The CDR3: CASSHYEQYF. The CDR3 region has the DNA TGTGCCAGCAGCCACTACGAGCAGTACTTC.

The rearrangement joins TRBV5-5 to TRBJ2-1, with D perhaps TRBD2 (6 bases). V was shortened by 4 bases and J by 8 bases, with 16 bases between the two germline ends. Germline V gene data show CDR1 as SGHKS and CDR2 as YYEKEE (reference sequence). The CDR3 extends over 14 amino acids. CDR3: CASSREVLVYEQFF. CDR3 DNA: TGTGCCAGCAGCAGGGAGGTCCTAGTTTATGAGCAGTTCTTC.

This clonotype was seen ten or more times. The rearrangement joins TRBV29-1 to TRBJ2-3; D call uncertain. Trimming removed 4 bases at V and 4 bases at J, with 15 bases between. Germline V gene lookup returns CDR1 SQVTM and CDR2 ANQGSEA. CDR3 length: 14 amino acids. The chain's CDR3 is CSVALDFVPDTQYF. The CDR3 DNA reads as TGCAGCGTTGCCCTAGATTTCGTCCCAGATACGCAGTATTTT.

There are many counts of this clonotype. This CDR3 reads CASIKGDRAEAFF. The CDR3 nucleotides are TGTGCCAGCATTAAAGGGGACCGGGCTGAAGCTTTCTTT. The genes are TRBV6-2 or TRBV6-3 and TRBJ1-1; D may be TRBD1 (5 bases). V was shortened by 7 bases and J by 6 bases, with 15 bases between the two germline ends. The germline V gene has CDR1 MNHEY and CDR2 SVGEGT. This CDR3 region has 13 residues.

This chain joins TRBV12-3 or TRBV12-4 and TRBJ2-3; D not certain. The ends were cut back, 5 bases at V and 0 bases at J, with 3 bases in the middle. This CDR3 region has 12 residues. Written as DNA, the CDR3 is TGTGCCAGCAGTGAAAGCACAGATACGCAGTATTTT. This encodes CASSESTDTQYF.

This clonotype was detected ten times or more. The rearrangement uses TRBV7-2 and TRBJ1-6, with D possibly matching TRBD1 (5 bases). V was pared by 1 base and J by 12 bases, with 16 bases between. The germline V gene has CDR1 SGHTA and CDR2 FQGNSA. The CDR3 is made up of 15 amino acids. As DNA, the CDR3 is TGTGCCAGCAGCTTAGGTTCGGGGGAAAGGCGACCCCTCCACTTT. Translated: CASSLGSGERRPLHF.

This clonotype appeared a few times. V and J are TRBV6-2 or TRBV6-3 and TRBJ1-1; weak D call: TRBD1 (6 bases). In germline, CDR1 is MNHEY, CDR2 SVGEGT. This CDR3 contains 14 residues. Trimming removed 4 bases at V and 2 bases at J, with 11 bases between. CDR3 residues: CASSSGGLNTEAFF. For the CDR3, the DNA is TGTGCCAGCAGTTCCGGGGGGCTAAACACTGAAGCTTTCTTT.

This chain links TRBV10-3 with TRBJ2-7; no clear D gene. The germline CDR1 and CDR2 sequences are ENHRY and SYGVKD. Trimming took 6 bases from V and 3 from J, leaving 15 bases between them. CDR3 length equals 14 residues. The chain's CDR3 is CAIRDPVPRYEQYF. The CDR3 DNA reads TGTGCCATCAGAGACCCGGTCCCCCGCTACGAGCAGTACTTC.

The CDR3 DNA follows: TGTGCCAGCAGTCCCGTAACCGGGGAGCTGTTTTTT. It translates to CASSPVTGELFF. The rearrangement uses TRBV27 and TRBJ2-2; no definite D call. The CDR3 consists of 12 residues. Germline V gene sequence: CDR1 MNHEY, CDR2 SMNVEV (reference sequence). V lost 5 bases and J 5 bases, leaving 6 bases between the germline ends.

This clonotype was picked up one time. The chain has TRBV3-1 and TRBJ2-7; no reliable D call. The CDR3 covers 14 residues. V gave up 5 bases and J gave up 0 bases, with 11 bases separating them. In germline, CDR1 is LGHDT, CDR2 YNNKEL (reference sequence). CDR3 amino acids: CASSEDGYSYEQYF. As DNA, the CDR3 is TGTGCCAGCAGCGAGGACGGATACTCCTACGAGCAGTACTTC.

This CDR3 reads CASSPRRGLETQYF. The CDR3 DNA follows: TGTGCCAGCAGCCCACGCCGGGGATTGGAGACCCAGTACTTC. The rearrangement joins TRBV11-2 to TRBJ2-5, with a weak D call TRBD2 (5 bases). CDR3 length: 14 amino acids. The germline V gene encodes CDR1 SGHAT and CDR2 FQNNGV. V lost 5 bases, J lost 5 bases, and 15 bases lay in between. The full variable domain, rest sourced from reference TRBV11-2 and TRBJ2-5, is EAGVAQSPRYKIIEKRQSVAFWCNPISGHATLYWYQQILGQGPKLLIQFQNNGVVDDSQLPKDRFSAERLKGVDSTLKIQPAKLEDSAVYLCASSPRRGLETQYFGPGTRLLVL.

V is TRBV25-1 and J is TRBJ2-7; maybe TRBD2 (6 bases). Germline V CDR1 and CDR2: MGHDK, SYGVNS. V shed 4 bases and J shed 7 bases, with 26 bases lying between them. There are 17 residues in the CDR3. The CDR3 spells CASSGVEGIAALREQYF. CDR3 bases: TGTGCCAGCAGTGGGGTCGAAGGGATAGCGGCCCTTCGGGAGCAGTACTTC.

The sample holds many counts of this clonotype. The chain employs TRBV3-1 and TRBJ2-1; 9 nucleotides line up with TRBD2. CDR3 length equals 16 residues. CDR1 is LGHDT and CDR2 is YNNKEL in the germline V gene (reference sequence). V dropped 0 bases and J dropped 8; count of bases not matched to a gene: 8. Written as DNA, the CDR3 is TGTGCCAGCAGCCAAGAGCGCGGGAGGGGTGATCATGAGCAGTTCTTC. It specifies CASSQERGRGDHEQFF.

V is TRBV5-6 and J is TRBJ2-1; the match to TRBD2 covers 8 bases. From germline, CDR1 is SGHDT and CDR2 YYEEEE. The CDR3 runs 15 residues. Trimming removed 4 bases from V and 3 bases from J; junction bases left unmatched: 6. The CDR3 loop reads CASSPQGLGYNEQFF. CDR3 DNA: TGTGCCAGCAGCCCTCAGGGACTAGGCTACAATGAGCAGTTCTTC.

The chain recombines TRBV5-8 with TRBJ2-7, with D possibly being TRBD1 (6 bases). Trimming removed 2 bases from V and 4 bases from J, with 7 bases in between. The CDR3 has 12 residues. CDR1 is SGHTS and CDR2 is YDEGEE in the germline V gene. CDR3 protein: CASSFQGYEQYF. CDR3 sequence (DNA): TGTGCCAGCAGCTTTCAGGGGTACGAGCAGTACTTC.

This clonotype was observed a few times. The chain recombines TRBV6-4 with TRBJ1-1; 11 bases are shared with TRBD1. Germline CDR1 is MRHNA and CDR2 is SNTAGT. After removal of 2 bases from V and 4 bases from J, the junction contained 0 bases not matched to a gene. The CDR3 consists of 14 residues. CDR3 nucleotides: TGTGCCAGCAGTGACGGACAGGGGGCCACTGAAGCTTTCTTT. Translation: CASSDGQGATEAFF.

This clonotype was detected many times. The chain joins TRBV28 to TRBJ2-3, with D possibly being TRBD2 (5 bases). From germline, CDR1 is MDHEN and CDR2 SYDVKM. Trimming stripped 2 bases from V and 5 bases from J, with 5 bases between. The CDR3 runs to 12 residues. CDR3 region: CASSLAGDTQYF. The CDR3 DNA reads as TGTGCCAGCAGTTTAGCGGGAGATACGCAGTATTTT.

This clonotype was seen many times. V and J are TRBV29-1 and TRBJ2-1; the match to TRBD1 covers 7 bases. The CDR3 has 14 residues. V dropped 4 bases and J dropped 3; count of bases not matched to a gene: 6. The germline CDR1 and CDR2 sequences are SQVTM and ANQGSEA. As DNA, the CDR3 is TGCAGCGTTGGAAGGGACAGAAGCTACAATGAGCAGTTCTTC. This codes for CSVGRDRSYNEQFF.

There are a few counts of this clonotype. The chain uses TRBV27 and TRBJ2-5; no clear D gene. In germline, CDR1 is MNHEY, CDR2 SMNVEV (reference sequence). CDR3 length: 12 residues. Trimming took 7 bases from V and 2 from J, leaving 8 bases between them. This chain's CDR3 is CASNAQQETQYF. CDR3 nucleotides: TGTGCCAGCAACGCCCAACAAGAGACCCAGTACTTC.

The chain has TRBV19 and TRBJ1-5, with D possibly being TRBD1 (5 bases). The V gene lost 7 bases and the J gene lost 3 bases, with 16 bases spanning the gap. CDR1 is LNHDA, CDR2 SQIVND, per germline (reference sequence). The CDR3 sequence is 15 residues long. CDR3 bases: TGTGCCAGTACTTGGACACCCGGCCCCAATCAGCCCCAGCATTTT. Translated: CASTWTPGPNQPQHF.

This clonotype occurred a few times. The chain recombines TRBV28 with TRBJ2-7, with 9 bases identical to TRBD2. V was pared by 6 bases and J by 6 bases, with 9 bases of the junction left unmatched. Germline V gene data show CDR1 as MDHEN and CDR2 as SYDVKM. This CDR3 has 14 amino acids. CDR3 DNA sequence: TGTGCCAGCAGCCCCGGGACTAGCCTCCCCGAGCAGTACTTC. The encoded protein is CASSPGTSLPEQYF.

In its sample, this clonotype is medium-sized. The rearrangement links TRBV11-2 to TRBJ2-1; D tentatively reads TRBD1 or TRBD2 (5 bases each). CDR3 length: 13 amino acids. Trimming shortened V by 7 bases and J by 4 bases, and 11 bases separated the two germline ends. Germline V gene data show CDR1 as SGHAT and CDR2 as FQNNGV. CDR3 sequence: CASTPGPYNEQFF. The CDR3 DNA reads as TGTGCCAGCACCCCGGGACCTTACAATGAGCAGTTCTTC. The full variable domain, its missing parts supplied by reference TRBV11-2 and TRBJ2-1, is EAGVAQSPRYKIIEKRQSVAFWCNPISGHATLYWYQQILGQGPKLLIQFQNNGVVDDSQLPKDRFSAERLKGVDSTLKIQPAKLEDSAVYLCASTPGPYNEQFFGPGTRLTVL.

This clonotype was picked up many times. The V gene is TRBV28, the J gene TRBJ1-2; no firm D call. Germline lookup yields CDR1 MDHEN and CDR2 SYDVKM. CDR3 length: 14 amino acids. Trimming pared 5 bases from V and 4 bases from J, leaving 14 bases between. CDR3: CASSTGGLIYGYTF. The CDR3 DNA is TGTGCCAGCAGTACGGGAGGGCTCATCTATGGCTACACCTTC.

In its sample, this clonotype was seen a few times. This rearrangement joins TRBV6-6 to TRBJ1-6; D remains ambiguous. Germline-derived CDR1 and CDR2 are MNHNY and SVGAGI (reference sequence). With 4 bases removed from V and 8 bases from J, the gap between germline ends came to 9 bases. The CDR3 totals 13 residues. CDR3 region: CASSLPQDSPLHF. The CDR3 nucleotides are TGTGCCAGCAGTTTGCCGCAGGATTCACCCCTCCACTTT.

The chain employs TRBV21-1 and TRBJ1-1; the table gives TRBD1 as D, unverified against the DNA. TRBV21-1 is designated a pseudogene. This CDR3 region has 16 residues. The CDR3 reads CASSKWGLRKNTEAFF. CDR3 in DNA: TGTGCCAGCAGCAAGTGGGGGCTGAGAAAGAACACTGAAGCTTTCTTT.

The chain uses TRBV5-1 and TRBJ2-7; no reliable D call. Germline CDR1 is SGHRS and CDR2 is YFSETQ. This CDR3 has 14 amino acids. Trimming pared 0 bases from V and 2 bases from J, leaving 9 bases between. The CDR3 loop reads CASSLVERTYEQYF. In DNA form, the CDR3 reads TGCGCCAGCAGCTTGGTGGAGCGTACCTACGAGCAGTACTTC.

This clonotype was observed a handful of times. The genes are TRBV11-2 and TRBJ2-3; D is ambiguous. The CDR3 runs 17 residues. Trimming left V 0 bases short and J 0 bases short, with 13 bases between. Germline lookup yields CDR1 SGHAT and CDR2 FQNNGV. The CDR3 nucleotides are TGTGCCAGCAGCTTAGATACGGGCTCCTCTAGCACAGATACGCAGTATTTT. Amino acid sequence: CASSLDTGSSSTDTQYF.

The sample holds a few counts of this clonotype. The rearrangement uses TRBV5-5 and TRBJ2-2; D perhaps matches TRBD1 (6 bases). The CDR3 is 12 residues long. Germline assignment: CDR1 SGHKS and CDR2 YYEKEE (reference sequence). Trimming took 4 bases from V and 6 from J, leaving 7 bases between them. CDR3 nucleotide sequence: TGTGCCAGCAGCGCAGGGGCCGGGGAGCTGTTTTTT. Translated, it gives CASSAGAGELFF.